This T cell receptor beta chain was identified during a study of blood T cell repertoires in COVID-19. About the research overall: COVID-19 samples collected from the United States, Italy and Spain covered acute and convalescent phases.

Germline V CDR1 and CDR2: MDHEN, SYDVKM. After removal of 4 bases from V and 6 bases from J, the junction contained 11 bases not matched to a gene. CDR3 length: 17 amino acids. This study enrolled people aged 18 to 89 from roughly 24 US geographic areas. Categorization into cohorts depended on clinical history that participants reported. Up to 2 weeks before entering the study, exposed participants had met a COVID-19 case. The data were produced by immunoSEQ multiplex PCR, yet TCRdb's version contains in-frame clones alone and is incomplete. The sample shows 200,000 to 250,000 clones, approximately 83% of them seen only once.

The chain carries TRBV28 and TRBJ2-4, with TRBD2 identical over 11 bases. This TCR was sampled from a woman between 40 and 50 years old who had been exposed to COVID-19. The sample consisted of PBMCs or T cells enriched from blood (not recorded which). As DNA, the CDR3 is TGTGCCAGCAGTTCTCCGGGACTAGCGGCAAGGGGAAACATTCAGTACTTC. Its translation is CASSSPGLAARGNIQYF.